The T cell receptor beta chain under discussion was sequenced for a study of blood T cell repertoires in COVID-19. Study in general: COVID-19 samples from acute and convalescent phases originated in the United States, Italy and Spain. PBMCs, B-cell-depleted T cells, or T cells were the source of the cDNA or gDNA that made up the material.

Study processing details: Amplification of reference gene primers was used by the study to estimate nucleated cell counts. The repertoire was sequenced with immunoSEQ multiplex PCR; TCRdb's copy has only in-frame clones and lacks some. V and J calls and clone size are those listed in that table; D and trimming were worked out from the DNA. The sample holds under 70,000 clones; around 91% are singletons and the top ten take about 13%. The V segment lost 9 bases and the J segment 6 bases; nucleotides outside the gene matches: 6. Germline values: CDR1 SNHLY, CDR2 FYNNEI. The CDR3 totals 13 residues. This receptor was identified in a man in his 60s with active COVID-19. Input material: peripheral blood. The gene calls are TRBV2 and TRBJ1-5; 9 bases fit TRBD1. The CDR3 loop reads CASTTGGSQPQHF. The CDR3, as DNA: TGTGCCAGTACGACAGGGGGGAGTCAGCCCCAGCATTTT.